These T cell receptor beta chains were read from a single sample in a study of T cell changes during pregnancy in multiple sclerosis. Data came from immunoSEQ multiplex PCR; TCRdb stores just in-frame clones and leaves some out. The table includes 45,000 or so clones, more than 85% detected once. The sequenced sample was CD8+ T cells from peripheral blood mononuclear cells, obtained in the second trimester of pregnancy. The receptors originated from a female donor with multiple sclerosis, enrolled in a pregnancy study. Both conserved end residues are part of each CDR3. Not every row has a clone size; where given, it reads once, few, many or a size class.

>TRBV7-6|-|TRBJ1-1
CASSLNAGPSTEAFF
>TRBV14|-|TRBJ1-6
CASSQYSQYNSPLHF
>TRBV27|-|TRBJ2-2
CASSPVTGELFF
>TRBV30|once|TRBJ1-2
CAWSVRKTGNYGYTF
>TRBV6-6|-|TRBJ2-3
CASSYEGTSGTDTQYF
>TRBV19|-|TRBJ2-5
CASNHRGQETQYF
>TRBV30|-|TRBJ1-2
CAWNAGGSGYTF
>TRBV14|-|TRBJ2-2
CASSHWEEDTGELFF
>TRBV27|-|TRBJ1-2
CASSLDRSGYGYTF
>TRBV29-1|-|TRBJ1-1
CSVAGAGLGTEAFF
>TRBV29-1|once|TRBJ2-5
CSVEGITGQRQETQYF
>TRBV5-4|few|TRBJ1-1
CASSGTGQGGTEAFF
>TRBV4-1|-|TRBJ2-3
CASSQDASGGEDTQYF
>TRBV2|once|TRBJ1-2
CASSEPTGGSSNYGYTF
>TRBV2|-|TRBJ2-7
CASRYPHGQYF
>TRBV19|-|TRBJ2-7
CASSMGDRAPYEQYF
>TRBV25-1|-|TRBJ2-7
CASSETDEQYF
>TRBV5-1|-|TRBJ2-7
CASSLAGTYEQYF
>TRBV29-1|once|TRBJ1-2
CSVGGGTFYGYTF
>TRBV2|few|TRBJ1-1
CASSDPNSLSEAFF
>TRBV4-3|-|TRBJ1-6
CASSQDPGTGNSPLHF
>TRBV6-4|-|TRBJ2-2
CASSDGQGAGELFF
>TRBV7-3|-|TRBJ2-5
CASSLNGGDQETQYF